This T cell receptor (beta chain) comes out of a study of blood T cell repertoires in COVID-19. Study background: The United States, Italy and Spain supplied acute and convalescent COVID-19 samples.

Clones were read by immunoSEQ multiplex PCR, and TCRdb kept only the in-frame ones, dropping some. Among hundreds of thousands of clones listed, roughly 87% were seen once. V gave up 7 bases and J gave up 2 bases; unmatched junction bases: 9. The germline CDR1 and CDR2 sequences are MDHEN and SYDVKM. The CDR3 runs 15 residues. This chain connects TRBV28 to TRBJ2-7, with 9 bases identical to TRBD1. The TCR sequence derives from a woman between 25 and 40 years old with acute COVID-19. Sequenced sample: PBMCs or T cells enriched from blood (not recorded which). For the CDR3, the DNA is TGTGCCAGCATTCAAACAGGGGGCTCGACCTACGAGCAGTACTTC. Protein sequence: CASIQTGGSTYEQYF.